The source of this T cell receptor (beta chain) is a study of blood T cell repertoires in COVID-19. Study context: Acute and convalescent COVID-19 specimens originated in the United States, Italy and Spain. T cells, B-cell-depleted T cells, or PBMCs provided the cDNA or gDNA that served as material.

Assay used: immunoSEQ multiplex PCR; TCRdb lists only in-frame clones, some missing. The repertoire holds 160,000 or so clones, with roughly 85% as singletons. Individuals aged about 18 to 95 years were recruited from roughly 23 US areas. Donors were grouped by their self-reported clinical history. This sequence was found in a man between 60 and 75 years old who had recovered from COVID-19. Input material: PBMCs or T cells enriched from blood (not recorded which).

The CDR3 reads CASSEMPVLADTQYF. Written as DNA, the CDR3 is TGTGCCAGCAGTGAAATGCCGGTTCTCGCAGATACGCAGTATTTT. The V gene is TRBV6-1, the J gene TRBJ2-3; no firm D call. CDR1 is MNHNS and CDR2 is SASEGT in the germline V gene. This CDR3 comprises 15 residues. Deletions cut 2 bases from V and 4 bases from J, with 13 bases between.